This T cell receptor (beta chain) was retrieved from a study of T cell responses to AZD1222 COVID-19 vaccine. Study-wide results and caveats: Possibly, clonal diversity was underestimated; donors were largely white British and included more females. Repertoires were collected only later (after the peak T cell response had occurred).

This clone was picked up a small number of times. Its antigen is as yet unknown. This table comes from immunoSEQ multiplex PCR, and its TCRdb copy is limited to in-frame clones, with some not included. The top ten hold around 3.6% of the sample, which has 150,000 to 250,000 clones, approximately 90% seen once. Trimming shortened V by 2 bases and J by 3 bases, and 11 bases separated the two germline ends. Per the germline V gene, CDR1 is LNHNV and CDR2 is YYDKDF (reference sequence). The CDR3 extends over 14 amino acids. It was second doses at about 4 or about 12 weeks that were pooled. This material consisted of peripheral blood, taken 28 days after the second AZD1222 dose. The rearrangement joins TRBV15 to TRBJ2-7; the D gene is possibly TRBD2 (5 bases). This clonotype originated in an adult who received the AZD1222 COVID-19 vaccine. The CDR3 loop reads CATSRHTGLYEQYF. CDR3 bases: TGTGCCACCAGCAGACATACCGGACTCTACGAGCAGTACTTC.